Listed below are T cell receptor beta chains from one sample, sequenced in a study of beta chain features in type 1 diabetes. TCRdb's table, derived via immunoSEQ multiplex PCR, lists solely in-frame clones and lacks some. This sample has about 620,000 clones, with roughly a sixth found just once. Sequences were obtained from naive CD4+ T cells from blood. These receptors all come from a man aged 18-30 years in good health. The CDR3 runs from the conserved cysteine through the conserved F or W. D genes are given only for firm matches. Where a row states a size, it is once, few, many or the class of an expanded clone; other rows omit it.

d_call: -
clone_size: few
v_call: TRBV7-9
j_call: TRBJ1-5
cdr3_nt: TGTGCCAGCAGCGGACTCGGCGGGGGAGATCAGCCCCAGCATTTT
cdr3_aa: CASSGLGGGDQPQHF

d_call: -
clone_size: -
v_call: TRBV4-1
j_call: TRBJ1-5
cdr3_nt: TGCGCCAGCAGCCCCTCGGGGGAGGGGAAGCCCCAGCATTTT
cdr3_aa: CASSPSGEGKPQHF

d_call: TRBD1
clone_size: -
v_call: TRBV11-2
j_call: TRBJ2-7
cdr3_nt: TGTGCCAGCAGCTCGCTGCGGGACAGGGACTACGAGCAGTACTTC
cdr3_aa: CASSSLRDRDYEQYF

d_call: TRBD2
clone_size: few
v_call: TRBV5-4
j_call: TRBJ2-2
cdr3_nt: TGTGCCAGCAGCTCGTCCCTAGCGGGAATAGCCGGGGAGCTGTTTTTT
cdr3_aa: CASSSSLAGIAGELFF

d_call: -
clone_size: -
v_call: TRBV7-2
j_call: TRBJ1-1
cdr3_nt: TGTGCCAGCAGCTTAGTAGGGGCGATGAACACTGAAGCTTTCTTT
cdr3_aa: CASSLVGAMNTEAFF

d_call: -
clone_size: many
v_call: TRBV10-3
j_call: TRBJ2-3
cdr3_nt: TGTGCCATCACGGAGAAGAGGGCAACAGATACGCAGTATTTT
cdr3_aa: CAITEKRATDTQYF

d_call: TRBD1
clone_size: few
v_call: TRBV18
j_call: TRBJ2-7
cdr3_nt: TGTGCCAGCTCACCCGGGACAGGGCTCGAGCAGTACTTC
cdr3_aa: CASSPGTGLEQYF

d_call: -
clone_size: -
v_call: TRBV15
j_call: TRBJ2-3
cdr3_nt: TGTGCCACCAGCAGAGGAAGGTTATCGGACACAGATACGCAGTATTTT
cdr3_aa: CATSRGRLSDTDTQYF

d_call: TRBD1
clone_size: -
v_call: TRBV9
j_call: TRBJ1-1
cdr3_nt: TGTGCCAGCAGCGTACTGGGGACAGGGAACACTGAAGCTTTCTTT
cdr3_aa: CASSVLGTGNTEAFF

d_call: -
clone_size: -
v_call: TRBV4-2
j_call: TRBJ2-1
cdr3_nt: TGTGCCAGCAGCCAGAGACCGCGGGACAATGAGCAGTTCTTC
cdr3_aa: CASSQRPRDNEQFF

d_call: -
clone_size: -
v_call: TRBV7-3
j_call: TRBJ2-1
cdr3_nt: TGTGCCAGCAGCTTAGGCAGGGTCAGGGATGAGCAGTTCTTC
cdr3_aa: CASSLGRVRDEQFF

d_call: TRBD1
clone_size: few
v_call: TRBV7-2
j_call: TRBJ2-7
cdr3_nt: TGTGCCAGCAGTTTCGTGGGACAGGGGGTTCGCGAGCAGTACTTC
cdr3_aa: CASSFVGQGVREQYF

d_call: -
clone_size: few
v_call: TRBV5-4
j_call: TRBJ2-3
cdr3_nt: TGTGCCAGCAGCCCTGACGGAAACCCTTTTAGCACAGATACGCAGTATTTT
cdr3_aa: CASSPDGNPFSTDTQYF